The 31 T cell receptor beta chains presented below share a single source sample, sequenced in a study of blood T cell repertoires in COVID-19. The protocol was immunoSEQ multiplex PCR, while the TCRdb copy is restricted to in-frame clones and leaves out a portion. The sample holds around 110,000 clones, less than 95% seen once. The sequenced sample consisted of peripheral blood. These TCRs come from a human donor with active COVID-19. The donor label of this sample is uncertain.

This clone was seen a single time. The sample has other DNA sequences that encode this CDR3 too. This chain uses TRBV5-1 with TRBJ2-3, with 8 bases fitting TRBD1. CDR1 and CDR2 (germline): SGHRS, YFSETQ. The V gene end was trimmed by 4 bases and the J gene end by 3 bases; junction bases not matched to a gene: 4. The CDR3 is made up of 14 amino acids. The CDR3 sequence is CASSPGQGTDTQYF. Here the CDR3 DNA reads TGCGCCAGCAGCCCCGGACAGGGAACAGATACGCAGTATTTT.

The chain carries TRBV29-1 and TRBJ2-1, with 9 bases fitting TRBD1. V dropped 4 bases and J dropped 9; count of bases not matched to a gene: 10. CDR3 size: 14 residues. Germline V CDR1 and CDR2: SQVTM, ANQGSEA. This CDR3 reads CSVVRGQGKGEQFF. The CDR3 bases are TGCAGCGTTGTCCGGGGACAGGGAAAGGGTGAGCAGTTCTTC.

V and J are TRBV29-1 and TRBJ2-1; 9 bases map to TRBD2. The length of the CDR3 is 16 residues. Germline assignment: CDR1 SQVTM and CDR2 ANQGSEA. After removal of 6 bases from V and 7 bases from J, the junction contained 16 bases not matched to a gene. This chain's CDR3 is CSVTPAGGRTANEQFF. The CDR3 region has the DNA TGCAGCGTCACCCCAGCGGGGGGCCGAACTGCGAATGAGCAGTTCTTC.

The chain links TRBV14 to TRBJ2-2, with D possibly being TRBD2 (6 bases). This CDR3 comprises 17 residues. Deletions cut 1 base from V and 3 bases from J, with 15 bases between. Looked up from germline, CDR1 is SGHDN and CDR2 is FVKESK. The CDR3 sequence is CASSQVFGGVYTGELFF. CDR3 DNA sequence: TGTGCCAGCAGCCAAGTTTTTGGCGGGGTATACACCGGGGAGCTGTTTTTT.

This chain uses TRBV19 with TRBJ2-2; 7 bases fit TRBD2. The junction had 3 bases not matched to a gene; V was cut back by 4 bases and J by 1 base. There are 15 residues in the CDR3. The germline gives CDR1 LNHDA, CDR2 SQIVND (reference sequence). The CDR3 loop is CASSKAGLNTGELFF. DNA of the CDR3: TGTGCCAGTAGTAAAGCGGGGCTGAACACCGGGGAGCTGTTTTTT.

In nucleotides, the CDR3 is TGTGCCAGCAGCCTCCGGGACTTTAGCACAGATACGCAGTATTTT. It is translated as CASSLRDFSTDTQYF. This chain links TRBV7-8 with TRBJ2-3, with a tentative D call TRBD2 (6 bases). The length of the CDR3 is 15 residues. Trimming shortened V by 5 bases and J by 0 bases, and 12 bases separated the two germline ends. Germline-derived CDR1 and CDR2 are SGHVS and FQNEAQ. The full variable domain, rest sourced from reference TRBV7-8 and TRBJ2-3, is GAGVSQSPRYKVAKRGQDVALRCDPISGHVSLFWYQQALGQGPEFLTYFQNEAQLDKSGLPSDRFFAERPEGSVSTLKIQRTQQEDSAVYLCASSLRDFSTDTQYFGPGTRLTVL.

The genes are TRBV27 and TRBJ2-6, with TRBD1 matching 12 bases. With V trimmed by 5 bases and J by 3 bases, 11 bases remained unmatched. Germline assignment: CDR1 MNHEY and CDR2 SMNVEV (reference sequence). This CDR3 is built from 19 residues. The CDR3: CASSRPPGQGAGGANVLTF. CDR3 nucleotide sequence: TGTGCCAGCAGTCGCCCTCCGGGACAGGGGGCGGGTGGGGCCAACGTCCTGACTTTC.

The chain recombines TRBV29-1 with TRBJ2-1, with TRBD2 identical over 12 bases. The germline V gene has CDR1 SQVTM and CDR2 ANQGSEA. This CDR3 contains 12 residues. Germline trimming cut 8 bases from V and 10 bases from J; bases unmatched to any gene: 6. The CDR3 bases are TGCAGCTTCGGACTAGCGGGAATGGAGCAGTTCTTC. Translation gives CSFGLAGMEQFF.

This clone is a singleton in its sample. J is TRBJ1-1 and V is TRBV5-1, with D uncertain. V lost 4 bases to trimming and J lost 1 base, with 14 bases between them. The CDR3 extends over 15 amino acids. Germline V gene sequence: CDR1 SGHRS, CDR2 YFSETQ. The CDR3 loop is CASSHYTGGNTEAFF. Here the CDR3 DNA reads TGCGCCAGCAGCCACTACACCGGCGGGAACACTGAAGCTTTCTTT.

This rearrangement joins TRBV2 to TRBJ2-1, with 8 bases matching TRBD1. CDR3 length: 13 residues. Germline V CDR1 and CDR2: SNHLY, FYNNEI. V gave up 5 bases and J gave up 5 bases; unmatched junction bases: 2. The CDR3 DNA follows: TGTGCCAGCAGTCAGGACAGGGACAATGAGCAGTTCTTC. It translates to CASSQDRDNEQFF.

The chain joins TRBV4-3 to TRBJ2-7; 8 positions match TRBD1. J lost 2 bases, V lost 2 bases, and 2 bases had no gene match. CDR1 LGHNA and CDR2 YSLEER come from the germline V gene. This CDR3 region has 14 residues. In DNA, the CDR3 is TGCGCCAGCAGCCAAACAGGGGGGCCCTACGAGCAGTACTTC. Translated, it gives CASSQTGGPYEQYF.

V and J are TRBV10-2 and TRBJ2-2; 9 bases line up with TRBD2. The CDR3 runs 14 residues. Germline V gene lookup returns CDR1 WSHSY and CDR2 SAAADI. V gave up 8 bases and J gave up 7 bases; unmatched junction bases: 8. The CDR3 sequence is CASRGGALGGELFF. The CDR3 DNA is TGCGCCAGCCGCGGGGGGGCCCTAGGCGGGGAGCTGTTTTTT.

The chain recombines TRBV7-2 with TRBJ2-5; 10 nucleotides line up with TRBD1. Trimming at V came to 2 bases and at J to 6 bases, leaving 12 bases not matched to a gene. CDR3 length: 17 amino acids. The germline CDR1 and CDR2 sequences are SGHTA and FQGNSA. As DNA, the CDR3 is TGTGCCAGCAGCTTACTCCCGTCGACAGGGGGCGGGAAGACCCAGTACTTC. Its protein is CASSLLPSTGGGKTQYF.

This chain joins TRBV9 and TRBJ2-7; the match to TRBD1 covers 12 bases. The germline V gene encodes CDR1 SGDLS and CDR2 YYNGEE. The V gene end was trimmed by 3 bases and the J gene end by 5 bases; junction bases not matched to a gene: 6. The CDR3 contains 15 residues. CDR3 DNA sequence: TGTGCCAGCAGCGCCTCTGGGACAGGGGGCGACGAGCAGTACTTC. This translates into CASSASGTGGDEQYF.

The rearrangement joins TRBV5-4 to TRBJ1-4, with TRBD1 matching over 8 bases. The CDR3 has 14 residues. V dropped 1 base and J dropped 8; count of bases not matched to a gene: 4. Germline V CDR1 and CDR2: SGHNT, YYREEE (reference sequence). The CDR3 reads CASSLQGQGEKLFF. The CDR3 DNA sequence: TGTGCCAGCAGCTTGCAAGGACAGGGAGAAAAACTGTTTTTT.

CDR3 amino acids: CASSPWTGRQSEQYF. CDR3 sequence (DNA): TGTGCCAGCAGCCCCTGGACAGGGAGGCAAAGCGAGCAGTACTTC. The chain combines TRBV7-9 with TRBJ2-7; 8 bases fit TRBD1. The ends lost 5 bases at V and 6 bases at J; junction bases unmatched: 12. This CDR3 contains 15 residues. Germline V gives CDR1 SEHNR, CDR2 FQNEAQ (reference sequence).

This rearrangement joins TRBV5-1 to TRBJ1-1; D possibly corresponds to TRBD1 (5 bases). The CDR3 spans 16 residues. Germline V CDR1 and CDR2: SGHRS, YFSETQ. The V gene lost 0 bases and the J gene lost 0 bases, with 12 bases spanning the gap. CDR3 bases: TGCGCCAGCAGCTTGGTGCCGGGGGGATTGAACACTGAAGCTTTCTTT. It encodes CASSLVPGGLNTEAFF.

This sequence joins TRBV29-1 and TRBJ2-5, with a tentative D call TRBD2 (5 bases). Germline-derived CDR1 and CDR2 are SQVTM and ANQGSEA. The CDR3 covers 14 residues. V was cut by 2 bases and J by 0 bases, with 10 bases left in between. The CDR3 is CSVEISGHQETQYF. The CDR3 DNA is TGCAGCGTTGAAATAAGCGGCCACCAAGAGACCCAGTACTTC.

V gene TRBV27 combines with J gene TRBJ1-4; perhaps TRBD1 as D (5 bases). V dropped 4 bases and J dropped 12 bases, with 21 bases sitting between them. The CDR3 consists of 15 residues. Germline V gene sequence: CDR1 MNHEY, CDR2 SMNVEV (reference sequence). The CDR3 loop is CASSSRAGHIGELFF. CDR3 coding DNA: TGTGCCAGCAGTTCCCGCGCCGGACATATTGGGGAACTGTTTTTT.

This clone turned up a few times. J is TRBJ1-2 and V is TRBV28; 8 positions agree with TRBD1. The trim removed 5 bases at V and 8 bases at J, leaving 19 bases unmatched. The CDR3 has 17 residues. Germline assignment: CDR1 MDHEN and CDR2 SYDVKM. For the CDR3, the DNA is TGTGCCAGCAGTCCAGAAGACAGGGGACAGGCTCTTTGGGGCTACACCTTC. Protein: CASSPEDRGQALWGYTF.

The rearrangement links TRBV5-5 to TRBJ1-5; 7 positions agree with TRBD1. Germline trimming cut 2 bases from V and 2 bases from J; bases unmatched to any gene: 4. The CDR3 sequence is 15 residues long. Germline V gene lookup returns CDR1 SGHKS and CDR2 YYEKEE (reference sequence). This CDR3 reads CASSFVGQGNQPQHF. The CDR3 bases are TGTGCCAGCAGCTTCGTCGGACAGGGCAATCAGCCCCAGCATTTT.

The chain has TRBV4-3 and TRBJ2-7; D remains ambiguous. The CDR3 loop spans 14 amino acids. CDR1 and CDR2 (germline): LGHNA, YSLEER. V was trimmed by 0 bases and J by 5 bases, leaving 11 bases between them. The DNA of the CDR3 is TGCGCCAGCAGCCAAGATCCCCGACAAGACGAGCAGTACTTC. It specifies CASSQDPRQDEQYF.

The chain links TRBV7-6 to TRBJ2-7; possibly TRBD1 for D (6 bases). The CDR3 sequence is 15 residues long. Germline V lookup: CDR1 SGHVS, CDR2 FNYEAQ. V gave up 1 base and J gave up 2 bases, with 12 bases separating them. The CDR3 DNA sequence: TGTGCCAGCAGCTTAGGTCAGGGGATCCCCTACGAGCAGTACTTC. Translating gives CASSLGQGIPYEQYF.

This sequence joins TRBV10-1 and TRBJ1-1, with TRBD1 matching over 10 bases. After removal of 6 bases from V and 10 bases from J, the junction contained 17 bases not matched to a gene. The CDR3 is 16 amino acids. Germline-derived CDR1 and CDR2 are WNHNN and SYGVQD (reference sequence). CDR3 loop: CASSTHTGTGVFRAFF. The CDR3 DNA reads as TGCGCCAGCAGCACACACACCGGGACAGGGGTTTTCCGAGCTTTCTTT.

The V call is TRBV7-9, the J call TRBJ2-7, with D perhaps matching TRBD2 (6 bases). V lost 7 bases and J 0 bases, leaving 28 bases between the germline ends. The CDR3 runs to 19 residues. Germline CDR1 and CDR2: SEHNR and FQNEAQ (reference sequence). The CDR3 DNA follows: TGTGCCAGCACTCCCGCGAGGGGAGGTGACACTTCCAACTCCTACGAGCAGTACTTC. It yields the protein CASTPARGGDTSNSYEQYF.

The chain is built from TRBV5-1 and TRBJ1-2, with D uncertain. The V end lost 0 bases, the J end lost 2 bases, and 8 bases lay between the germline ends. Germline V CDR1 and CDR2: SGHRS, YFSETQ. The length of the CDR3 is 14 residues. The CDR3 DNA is TGCGCCAGCAGCTTGGCCGGTACCAACTATGGCTACACCTTC. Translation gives CASSLAGTNYGYTF.

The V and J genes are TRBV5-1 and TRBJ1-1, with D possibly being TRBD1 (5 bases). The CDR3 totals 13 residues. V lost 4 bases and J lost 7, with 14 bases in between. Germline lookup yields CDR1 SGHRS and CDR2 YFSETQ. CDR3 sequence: CASSRRQLDEAFF. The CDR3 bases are TGCGCCAGCAGCAGACGACAGTTGGATGAAGCTTTCTTT.

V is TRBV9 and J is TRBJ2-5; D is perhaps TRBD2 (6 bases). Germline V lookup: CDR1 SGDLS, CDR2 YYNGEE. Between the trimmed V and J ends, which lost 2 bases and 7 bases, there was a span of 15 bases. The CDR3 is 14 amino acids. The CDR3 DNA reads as TGTGCCAGCAGCGTGGGGACGGGGGTGATGACCCAGTACTTC. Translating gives CASSVGTGVMTQYF.

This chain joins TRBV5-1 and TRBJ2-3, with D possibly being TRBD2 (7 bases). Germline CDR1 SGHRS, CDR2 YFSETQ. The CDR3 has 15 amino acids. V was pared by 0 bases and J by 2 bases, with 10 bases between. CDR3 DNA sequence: TGCGCCAGCAGCTTGGGTGGGGGGGCCACAGATACGCAGTATTTT. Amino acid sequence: CASSLGGGATDTQYF.

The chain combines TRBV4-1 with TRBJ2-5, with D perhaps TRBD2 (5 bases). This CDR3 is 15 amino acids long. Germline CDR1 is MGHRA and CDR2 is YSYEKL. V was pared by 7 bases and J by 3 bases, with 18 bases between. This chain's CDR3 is CASTIHPFGEETQYF. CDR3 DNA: TGCGCCAGCACCATACACCCATTCGGGGAAGAGACCCAGTACTTC.

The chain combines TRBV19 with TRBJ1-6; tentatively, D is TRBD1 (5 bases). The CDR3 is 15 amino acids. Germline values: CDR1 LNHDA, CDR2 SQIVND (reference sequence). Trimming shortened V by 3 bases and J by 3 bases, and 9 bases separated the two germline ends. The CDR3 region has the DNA TGTGCCAGTAGTATCTCAGGGATCTATAATTCACCCCTCCACTTT. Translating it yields CASSISGIYNSPLHF.